A selection of T cell receptor beta chains follows, all from one sample in a study of OX40 agonist ivuxolimab in advanced cancers. Sequencing was performed with immunoSEQ multiplex PCR; in TCRdb, only in-frame clones are kept and a portion is missing. In the table there are some 60,000 clones, around nine tenths of which are singletons. Sequenced here: CD4+ or CD8+ T cells sorted from blood, sampled in a trial of the OX40 agonist ivuxolimab. These receptors all come from an adult with an advanced solid tumor such as melanoma, head and neck, liver or kidney cancer. CDR3s include the opening cysteine and the closing phenylalanine or tryptophan. D genes are given only for firm matches. Size is stated for part of the rows, as once, few or many counts, or as a class when the clone is expanded.

V: TRBV5-1; size: NA; D: NA; length: 15; J: TRBJ1-1; DNA: TGCGCCAGCAGGACGGAACAGGGTCGGGTGGTCAAAGCTTTCTTT; CDR3: CASRTEQGRVVKAFF
V: TRBV4-2; size: NA; D: TRBD2; length: 16; J: TRBJ2-5; DNA: TGTGCCAGCAGCCAAGATAGCCTAGCGGAGTGGGAGACCCAGTACTTC; CDR3: CASSQDSLAEWETQYF
V: TRBV29-1; size: NA; D: NA; length: 12; J: TRBJ2-2; DNA: TGCAGCGTCGAAGGGGGACGCGGGGAGCTGTTTTTT; CDR3: CSVEGGRGELFF
V: TRBV14; size: few; D: NA; length: 16; J: TRBJ2-5; DNA: TGTGCCAGCAGTCCCACCGTAATAAGGGGCCGGGAGACCCAGTACTTC; CDR3: CASSPTVIRGRETQYF
V: TRBV7-9; size: NA; D: NA; length: 16; J: TRBJ2-2; DNA: TGTGCCAGCAGCTTAGTATCCGGAGAGGGGACCGGGGAGCTGTTTTTT; CDR3: CASSLVSGEGTGELFF
V: TRBV19; size: NA; D: NA; length: 14; J: TRBJ2-7; DNA: TGTGCCAGTAGTAGGAACAGGGACGATTACGAGCAGTACTTC; CDR3: CASSRNRDDYEQYF
V: TRBV30; size: NA; D: NA; length: 14; J: TRBJ2-5; DNA: TGTGCCTTAATGGGGGCCTTGTGGGGGGAGACCCAGTACTTC; CDR3: CALMGALWGETQYF
V: TRBV25-1; size: NA; D: NA; length: 15; J: TRBJ2-1; DNA: TGTGCCAGCAGTGCGGCTCACATGGAATACAATGAGCAGTTCTTC; CDR3: CASSAAHMEYNEQFF
V: TRBV5-1; size: once; D: NA; length: 17; J: TRBJ1-1; DNA: TGCGCCAGCAGCTTGGACCGGAACTTGAGATCGAACACTGAAGCTTTCTTT; CDR3: CASSLDRNLRSNTEAFF
V: TRBV19; size: medium-sized; D: NA; length: 16; J: TRBJ2-7; DNA: TGTGCCAGTAGCAGGGGTCGTCGGACCGAACCCTACGAGCAGTACTTC; CDR3: CASSRGRRTEPYEQYF
V: TRBV28; size: NA; D: TRBD1; length: 15; J: TRBJ1-2; DNA: TGTGCCAGCAGTTTCCCCGGGACAGTAAACTATGGCTACACCTTC; CDR3: CASSFPGTVNYGYTF
V: TRBV5-1; size: NA; D: NA; length: 16; J: TRBJ1-4; DNA: TGCGCCAGCAGCGTGCAGGGAATTGCAACTAATGAAAAACTGTTTTTT; CDR3: CASSVQGIATNEKLFF
V: TRBV14; size: NA; D: NA; length: 13; J: TRBJ2-1; DNA: TGTGCCAGCAGCCAAGAGCTGGAGGCTGAGCAGTTCTTC; CDR3: CASSQELEAEQFF
V: TRBV6-1; size: once; D: TRBD2; length: 13; J: TRBJ2-1; DNA: TGTGCCAGCAGGGGGACTAGCGGCAATGAGCAGTTCTTC; CDR3: CASRGTSGNEQFF
V: TRBV11-2; size: NA; D: NA; length: 13; J: TRBJ1-1; DNA: TGTGCCAGCAGCTTAGGTCGAGGCACTGAAGCTTTCTTT; CDR3: CASSLGRGTEAFF
V: TRBV9; size: NA; D: TRBD1; length: 15; J: TRBJ2-3; DNA: TGTGCCAGCAGCTCTCGACAGGGGAGTTTGGATACGCAGTATTTT; CDR3: CASSSRQGSLDTQYF
V: TRBV11-3; size: NA; D: NA; length: 13; J: TRBJ1-1; DNA: TGTGCCAGCAGCTTGTATAGGGACACTGAAGCTTTCTTT; CDR3: CASSLYRDTEAFF
V: TRBV5-1; size: NA; D: NA; length: 13; J: TRBJ2-3; DNA: TGCGCCAGCAGCTTGGAGAGGAGGGATACGCAGTATTTT; CDR3: CASSLERRDTQYF
V: TRBV28; size: NA; D: NA; length: 13; J: TRBJ2-7; DNA: TGTGCCTCCCATTCCCTTTGGGACCCTCGGCAGTACTTC; CDR3: CASHSLWDPRQYF
V: TRBV10-2; size: NA; D: NA; length: 17; J: TRBJ1-5; DNA: TGCGCCAGCAGTGAGTCTTTCCATTCCGGCCGGAATCAGCCCCAGCATTTT; CDR3: CASSESFHSGRNQPQHF
V: TRBV5-4; size: few; D: NA; length: 14; J: TRBJ2-2; DNA: TGTGCCAGCAGCTTGTCTCGGGACTCCGGGGAGCTGTTTTTT; CDR3: CASSLSRDSGELFF
V: TRBV9; size: NA; D: NA; length: 15; J: TRBJ2-1; DNA: TGTGCCAGCAGCGTCGGCGCGATTGGCTACAATGAGCAGTTCTTC; CDR3: CASSVGAIGYNEQFF
V: TRBV25-1; size: NA; D: NA; length: 15; J: TRBJ2-7; DNA: TGTGCCAGCAGTGAGGCGGACTGGTCTACGGGCGAGCAGTACTTC; CDR3: CASSEADWSTGEQYF
V: TRBV7-2; size: NA; D: NA; length: 14; J: TRBJ2-2; DNA: TGTGCCAGCAGCTTGGGGCGAGGCACCGGGGAGCTGTTTTTT; CDR3: CASSLGRGTGELFF
V: TRBV11-2; size: NA; D: NA; length: 13; J: TRBJ2-3; DNA: TGTGCCAGCACTGGGGGACCCACAGATACGCAGTATTTT; CDR3: CASTGGPTDTQYF
V: TRBV11-2; size: NA; D: NA; length: 13; J: TRBJ2-2; DNA: TGTGCCAGCAGCCCGACGAGGGAAGGGGAGCTGTTTTTT; CDR3: CASSPTREGELFF
V: TRBV14; size: few; D: NA; length: 12; J: TRBJ1-2; DNA: TGTGCCAGCAGCCCCCTAAGACGGGGCTACACCTTC; CDR3: CASSPLRRGYTF
V: TRBV6-6; size: NA; D: NA; length: 12; J: TRBJ2-1; DNA: TGTGCCAGCAGCCCGCCATGGGATGAGCAGTTCTTC; CDR3: CASSPPWDEQFF
V: TRBV6-5; size: NA; D: NA; length: 13; J: TRBJ2-7; DNA: TGTGCCAGCAGTTACCGACTCGTCGGCGAGCAGTACTTC; CDR3: CASSYRLVGEQYF
V: TRBV9; size: NA; D: NA; length: 15; J: TRBJ1-5; DNA: TGTGCCAGCAGTCGGGGGGGCAGGGCGGCTCAGCCCCAGCATTTT; CDR3: CASSRGGRAAQPQHF
V: TRBV7-9; size: once; D: TRBD2; length: 16; J: TRBJ2-3; DNA: TGTGCCAGCAGCCTCTTAGCGGGAGAAAGGACAGATACGCAGTATTTT; CDR3: CASSLLAGERTDTQYF
V: TRBV4-1; size: NA; D: TRBD1; length: 14; J: TRBJ1-3; DNA: TGCGCCAGCAGCCATACAGGGGCTGGAAACACCATATATTTT; CDR3: CASSHTGAGNTIYF
V: TRBV27; size: NA; D: TRBD1; length: 11; J: TRBJ2-7; DNA: TGTGCCAGCAAGACAGGGATCGAGCAGTACTTC; CDR3: CASKTGIEQYF
V: TRBV28; size: NA; D: NA; length: 12; J: TRBJ2-2; DNA: TGTGCCAGCACGCCCGTTACCGGGGAGCTGTTTTTT; CDR3: CASTPVTGELFF
V: TRBV15; size: NA; D: TRBD1; length: 16; J: TRBJ2-5; DNA: TGTGCCACCAGCAGAGTGTCGGCAGGGGGCGCGGAGACCCAGTACTTC; CDR3: CATSRVSAGGAETQYF
V: TRBV4-2; size: NA; D: TRBD2; length: 15; J: TRBJ2-1; DNA: TGTGCCAGCAGCCAAGATACTAGCGGGAGTAATGAGCAGTTCTTC; CDR3: CASSQDTSGSNEQFF
V: TRBV28; size: NA; D: NA; length: 12; J: TRBJ2-7; DNA: TGTGCCAGCAGCCGCCATGGGTACGAGCAGTACTTC; CDR3: CASSRHGYEQYF
V: TRBV9; size: NA; D: TRBD2; length: 14; J: TRBJ2-7; DNA: TGTGCCAGCAGCCCCGGACTAGTTTCCTACGAGCAGTACTTC; CDR3: CASSPGLVSYEQYF
V: TRBV6-4; size: NA; D: TRBD2; length: 16; J: TRBJ2-1; DNA: TGTGCCAGCAGTGACCCCGGGCTAGCGGGAATAAATGAGCAGTTCTTC; CDR3: CASSDPGLAGINEQFF
V: TRBV5-1; size: NA; D: TRBD1; length: 15; J: TRBJ2-7; DNA: TGCGCCAGCAGCCCACCCCCGGGACAGGGCTACGAGCAGTACTTC; CDR3: CASSPPPGQGYEQYF